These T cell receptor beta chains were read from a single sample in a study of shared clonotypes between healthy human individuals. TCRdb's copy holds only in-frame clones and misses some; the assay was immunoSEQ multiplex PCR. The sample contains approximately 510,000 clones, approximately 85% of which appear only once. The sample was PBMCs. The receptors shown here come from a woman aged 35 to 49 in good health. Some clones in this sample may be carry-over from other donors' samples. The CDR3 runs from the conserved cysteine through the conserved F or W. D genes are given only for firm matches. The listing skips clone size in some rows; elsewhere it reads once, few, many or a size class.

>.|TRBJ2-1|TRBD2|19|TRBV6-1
CASSDPGLAGGSSYNEQFF
TGTGCCAGCAGTGACCCAGGACTAGCGGGAGGTAGCTCCTACAATGAGCAGTTCTTC
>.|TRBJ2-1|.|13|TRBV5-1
CASSLDGNNEQFF
TGCGCCAGCAGCTTGGACGGAAACAATGAGCAGTTCTTC
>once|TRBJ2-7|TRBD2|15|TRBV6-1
CASSTLAGVSYEQYF
TGTGCCAGCAGTACCCTAGCGGGAGTCTCCTACGAGCAGTACTTC
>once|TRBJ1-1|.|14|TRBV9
CASSVRAVNTEAFF
TGTGCCAGCAGCGTAAGGGCTGTTAACACTGAAGCTTTCTTT
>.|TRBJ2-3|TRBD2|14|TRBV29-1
CSVEVSGRGDTQYF
TGCAGCGTTGAGGTTAGCGGGAGAGGGGATACGCAGTATTTT
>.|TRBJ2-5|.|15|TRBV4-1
CASSQDRGREETQYF
TGCGCCAGCAGCCAAGATCGTGGCCGTGAAGAGACCCAGTACTTC
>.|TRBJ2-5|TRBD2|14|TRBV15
CATSKLAGGETQYF
TGTGCCACCAGCAAACTAGCGGGAGGAGAGACCCAGTACTTC
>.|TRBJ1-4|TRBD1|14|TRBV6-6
CASSRQGTNEKLFF
TGTGCCAGCAGTCGACAGGGGACTAATGAAAAACTGTTTTTT
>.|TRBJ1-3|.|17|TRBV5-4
CASSLGRGQFSGNTIYF
TGTGCCAGCAGCTTGGGCAGGGGCCAATTCTCTGGAAACACCATATATTTT
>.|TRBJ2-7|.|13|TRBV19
CASSEKGGYEQYF
TGTGCCAGTAGTGAGAAAGGGGGCTACGAGCAGTACTTC
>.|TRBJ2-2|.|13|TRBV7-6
CASSSRWTGELFF
TGTGCCAGCAGTTCCAGGTGGACTGGGGAGCTGTTTTTT
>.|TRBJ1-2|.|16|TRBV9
CASSVPPLGPQEGYTF
TGTGCCAGCAGCGTACCCCCCTTAGGACCCCAGGAGGGCTACACCTTC
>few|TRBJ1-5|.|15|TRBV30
CAWSITGTRNQPQHF
TGTGCCTGGAGTATAACAGGGACCAGGAACCAGCCCCAGCATTTT
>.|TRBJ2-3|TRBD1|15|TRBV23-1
CASSPGQESTDTQYF
TGCGCCAGCAGCCCGGGACAGGAAAGCACAGATACGCAGTATTTT
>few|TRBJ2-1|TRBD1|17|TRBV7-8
CASSVTRQGAAYNEQFF
TGTGCCAGCAGCGTCACACGGCAGGGGGCGGCCTACAATGAGCAGTTCTTC
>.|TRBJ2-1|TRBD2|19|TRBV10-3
CAISDTSGRQSLSYNEQFF
TGTGCCATCAGTGATACTAGCGGGAGACAATCCCTCTCCTACAATGAGCAGTTCTTC
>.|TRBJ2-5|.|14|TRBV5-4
CASRNSGSQETQYF
TGTGCCAGCAGGAACTCAGGGTCACAAGAGACCCAGTACTTC
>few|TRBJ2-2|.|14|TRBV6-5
CATTRDVGTGELFF
TGTGCCACCACGAGAGATGTTGGGACCGGGGAGCTGTTTTTT
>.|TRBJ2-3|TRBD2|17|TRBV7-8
CASSFRGLAGYTDTQYF
TGTGCCAGCAGCTTTCGCGGGCTAGCGGGATACACAGATACGCAGTATTTT
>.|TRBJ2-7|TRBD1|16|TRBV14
CASSQVPDRGFYEQYF
TGTGCCAGCAGCCAAGTTCCGGACAGGGGCTTCTACGAGCAGTACTTC
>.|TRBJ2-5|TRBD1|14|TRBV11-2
CASSLDRQQETQYF
TGTGCCAGCAGCTTGGACAGGCAACAAGAGACCCAGTACTTC
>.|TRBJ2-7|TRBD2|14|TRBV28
CASSLGREVGEQYF
TGTGCCAGCAGTTTAGGGCGGGAGGTGGGCGAGCAGTACTTC
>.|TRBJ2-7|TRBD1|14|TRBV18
CASSRTGSDYEQYF
TGTGCCAGCTCAAGGACAGGGAGTGACTACGAGCAGTACTTC
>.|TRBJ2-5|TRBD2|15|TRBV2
CASRHTSGTQETQYF
TGTGCCAGCAGACACACTAGCGGGACCCAAGAGACCCAGTACTTC
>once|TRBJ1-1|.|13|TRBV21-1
CASPGQGDAEAFF
TGTGCCAGTCCGGGACAGGGGGACGCTGAAGCTTTCTTT
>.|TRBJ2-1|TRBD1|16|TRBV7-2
CASSLGGTGGRNEQFF
TGTGCCAGCAGCTTAGGAGGGACAGGGGGTAGGAATGAGCAGTTCTTC
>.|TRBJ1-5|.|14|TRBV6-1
CASSEFIGLQPQHF
TGTGCCAGCAGTGAATTTATAGGGCTTCAGCCCCAGCATTTT
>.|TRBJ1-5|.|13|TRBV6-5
CASSYSEYQPQHF
TGTGCCAGCAGTTACAGCGAATATCAGCCCCAGCATTTT
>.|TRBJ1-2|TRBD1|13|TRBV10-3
CAISGGQGDGYTF
TGTGCCATCAGTGGGGGACAGGGGGATGGCTACACCTTC
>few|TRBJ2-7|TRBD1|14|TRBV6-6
CASGPGQGPSEQYF
TGTGCCAGCGGACCGGGACAGGGACCCTCCGAGCAGTACTTC
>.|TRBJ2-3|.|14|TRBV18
CASSPLASTDTQYF
TGTGCCAGCTCACCACTGGCTAGCACAGATACGCAGTATTTT
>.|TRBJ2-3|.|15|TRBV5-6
CASSLAGVSTDTQYF
TGTGCCAGCAGCTTGGCGGGGGTTAGCACAGATACGCAGTATTTT
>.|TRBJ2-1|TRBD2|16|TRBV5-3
CARSITSGTAGNEQFF
TGTGCCAGAAGCATAACTAGCGGGACCGCTGGGAATGAGCAGTTCTTC
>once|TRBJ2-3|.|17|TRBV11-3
CASSPSGATSSTDTQYF
TGTGCCAGCAGCCCCTCCGGAGCGACTTCTAGCACAGATACGCAGTATTTT
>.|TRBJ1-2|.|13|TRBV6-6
CASSKTRDYGYTF
TGTGCCAGCAGTAAAACCAGGGACTATGGCTACACCTTC
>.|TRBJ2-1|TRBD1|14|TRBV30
CAWRDRVIYNEQFF
TGTGCCTGGAGAGACAGGGTTATCTACAATGAGCAGTTCTTC
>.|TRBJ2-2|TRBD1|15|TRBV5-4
CASKTGGGAPGELFF
TGTGCCAGCAAAACAGGGGGCGGGGCGCCCGGGGAGCTGTTTTTT
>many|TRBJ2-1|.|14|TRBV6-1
CASSDWSSYNEQFF
TGTGCCAGCAGTGATTGGAGCTCCTACAATGAGCAGTTCTTC
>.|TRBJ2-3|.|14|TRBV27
CASSHDRTTDTQYF
TGTGCCAGCAGCCACGACAGAACCACAGATACGCAGTATTTT
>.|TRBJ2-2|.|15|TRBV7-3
CASSLGGINTGELFF
TGTGCCAGCAGCTTAGGCGGGATAAACACCGGGGAGCTGTTTTTT
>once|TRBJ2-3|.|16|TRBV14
CASSQGSSGSTDTQYF
TGTGCCAGCAGCCAAGGAAGTAGCGGAAGCACAGATACGCAGTATTTT
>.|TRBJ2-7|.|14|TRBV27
CASSPWDGSYEQYF
TGTGCCAGCAGTCCATGGGACGGATCCTACGAGCAGTACTTC
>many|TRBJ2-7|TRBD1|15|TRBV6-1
CASSFEGQGSYEQYF
TGTGCCAGCAGTTTTGAGGGACAGGGATCCTACGAGCAGTACTTC
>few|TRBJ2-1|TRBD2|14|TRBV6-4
CASSGTSGSNEQFF
TGTGCCAGCAGTGGGACTAGCGGGAGCAATGAGCAGTTCTTC
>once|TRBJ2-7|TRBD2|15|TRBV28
CASSFPGLATYEQYF
TGTGCCAGCAGTTTCCCGGGACTAGCAACCTACGAGCAGTACTTC
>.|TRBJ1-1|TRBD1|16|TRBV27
CASSSTGQGTGTEAFF
TGTGCCAGCAGTTCCACTGGACAGGGAACGGGCACTGAAGCTTTCTTT
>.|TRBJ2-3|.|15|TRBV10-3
CAITTQISSVDTQYF
TGTGCCATCACCACCCAGATAAGTTCGGTGGATACGCAGTATTTT
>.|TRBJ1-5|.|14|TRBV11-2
CASSLSMGNQPQHF
TGTGCCAGCAGCTTATCGATGGGGAATCAGCCCCAGCATTTT
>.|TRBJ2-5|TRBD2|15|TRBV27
CASSLSAGGVETQYF
TGTGCCAGCAGTTTATCGGCGGGAGGTGTAGAGACCCAGTACTTC
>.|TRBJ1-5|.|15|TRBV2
CASSSSRGSGQPQHF
TGTGCCAGCAGTTCATCGCGGGGGTCGGGGCAGCCCCAGCATTTT